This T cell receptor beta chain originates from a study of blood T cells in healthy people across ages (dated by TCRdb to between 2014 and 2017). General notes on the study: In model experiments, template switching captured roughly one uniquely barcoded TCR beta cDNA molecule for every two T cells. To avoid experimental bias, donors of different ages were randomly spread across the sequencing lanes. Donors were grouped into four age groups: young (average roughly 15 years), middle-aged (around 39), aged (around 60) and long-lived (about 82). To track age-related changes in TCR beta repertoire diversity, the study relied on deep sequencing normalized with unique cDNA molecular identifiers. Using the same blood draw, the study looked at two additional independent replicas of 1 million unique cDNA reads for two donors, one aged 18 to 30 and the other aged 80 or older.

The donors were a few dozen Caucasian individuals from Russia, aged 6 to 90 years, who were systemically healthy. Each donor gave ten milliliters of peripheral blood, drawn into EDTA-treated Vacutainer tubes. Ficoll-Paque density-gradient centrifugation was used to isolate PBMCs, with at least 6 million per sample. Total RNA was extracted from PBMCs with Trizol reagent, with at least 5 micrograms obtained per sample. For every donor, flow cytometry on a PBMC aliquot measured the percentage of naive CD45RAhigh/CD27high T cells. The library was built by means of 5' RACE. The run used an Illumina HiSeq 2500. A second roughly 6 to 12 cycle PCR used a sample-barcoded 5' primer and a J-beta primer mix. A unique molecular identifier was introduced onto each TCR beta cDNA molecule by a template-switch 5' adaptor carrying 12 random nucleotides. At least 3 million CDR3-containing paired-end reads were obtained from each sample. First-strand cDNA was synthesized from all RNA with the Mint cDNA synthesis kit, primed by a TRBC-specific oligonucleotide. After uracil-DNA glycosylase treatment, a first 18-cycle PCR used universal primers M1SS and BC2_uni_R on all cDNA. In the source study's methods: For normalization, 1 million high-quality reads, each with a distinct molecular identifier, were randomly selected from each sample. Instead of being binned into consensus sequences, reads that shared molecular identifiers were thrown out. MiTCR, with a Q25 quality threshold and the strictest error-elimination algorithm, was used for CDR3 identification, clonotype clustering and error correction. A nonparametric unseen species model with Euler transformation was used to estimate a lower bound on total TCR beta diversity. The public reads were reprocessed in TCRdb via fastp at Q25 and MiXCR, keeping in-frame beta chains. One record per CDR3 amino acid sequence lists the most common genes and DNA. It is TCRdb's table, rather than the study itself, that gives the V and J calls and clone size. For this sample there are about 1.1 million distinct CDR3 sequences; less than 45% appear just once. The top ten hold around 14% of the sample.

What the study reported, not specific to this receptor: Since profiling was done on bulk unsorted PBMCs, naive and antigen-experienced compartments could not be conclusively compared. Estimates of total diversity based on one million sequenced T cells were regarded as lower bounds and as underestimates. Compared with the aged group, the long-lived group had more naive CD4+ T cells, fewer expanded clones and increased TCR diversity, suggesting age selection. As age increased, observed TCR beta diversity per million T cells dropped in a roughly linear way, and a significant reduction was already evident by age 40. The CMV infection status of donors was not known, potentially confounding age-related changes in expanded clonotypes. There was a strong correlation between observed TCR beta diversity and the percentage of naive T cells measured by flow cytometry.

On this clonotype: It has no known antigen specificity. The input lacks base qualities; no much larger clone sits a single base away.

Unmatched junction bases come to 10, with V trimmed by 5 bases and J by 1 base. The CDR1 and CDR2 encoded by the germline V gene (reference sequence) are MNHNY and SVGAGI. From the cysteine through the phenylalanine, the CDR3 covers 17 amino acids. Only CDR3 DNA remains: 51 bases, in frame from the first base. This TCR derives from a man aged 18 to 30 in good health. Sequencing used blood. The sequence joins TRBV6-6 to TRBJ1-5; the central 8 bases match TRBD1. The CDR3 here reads CASSPGTGGRSNQPQHF. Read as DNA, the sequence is TGTGCCAGCAGTCCAGGGACAGGTGGACGCAGCAATCAGCCCCAGCATTTT.